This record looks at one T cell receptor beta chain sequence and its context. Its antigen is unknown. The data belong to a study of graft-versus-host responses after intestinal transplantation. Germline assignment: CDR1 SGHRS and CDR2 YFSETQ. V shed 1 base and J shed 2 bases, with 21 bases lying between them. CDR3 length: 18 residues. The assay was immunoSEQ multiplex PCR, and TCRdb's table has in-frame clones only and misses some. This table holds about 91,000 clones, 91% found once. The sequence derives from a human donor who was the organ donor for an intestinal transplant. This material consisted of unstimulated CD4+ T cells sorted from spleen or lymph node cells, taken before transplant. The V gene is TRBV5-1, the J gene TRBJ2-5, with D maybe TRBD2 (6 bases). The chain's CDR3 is CASSLSSGYGGVQETQYF. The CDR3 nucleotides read TGCGCCAGCAGCTTGTCCTCCGGTTACGGGGGAGTTCAAGAGACCCAGTACTTC.